These 13 T cell receptor beta chains came from one sample sequenced in a study of T cell changes during pregnancy in multiple sclerosis. Clones were read by immunoSEQ multiplex PCR, and TCRdb kept only the in-frame ones, dropping some. In the table there are tens of thousands of clones, 91% of which are singletons. Sequencing was performed on peripheral blood, taken before pregnancy. These receptors were obtained from a female donor with multiple sclerosis, enrolled in a pregnancy study.

The rearrangement joins TRBV9 to TRBJ2-3; D is uncertain. The length of the CDR3 is 15 residues. V was pared by 4 bases and J by 2 bases, with 14 bases between. Germline V gene data show CDR1 as SGDLS and CDR2 as YYNGEE. CDR3 sequence reads: CASSLEGRSTDTQYF. Here the CDR3 DNA reads TGTGCCAGCAGCCTTGAAGGCAGGTCCACAGATACGCAGTATTTT.

The rearrangement joins TRBV19 to TRBJ1-5; possibly TRBD1 for D (6 bases). Germline lookup yields CDR1 LNHDA and CDR2 SQIVND (reference sequence). The CDR3 totals 15 residues. V lost 3 bases, J lost 2 bases, and 11 bases lay in between. In nucleotides, the CDR3 is TGTGCCAGTAGTATTCTCAGGGGAGGCAATCAGCCCCAGCATTTT. Translated, it gives CASSILRGGNQPQHF.

The rearrangement joins TRBV19 to TRBJ2-7; TRBD1 might be the D (6 bases). The V gene's germline CDR1 is LNHDA and CDR2 SQIVND (reference sequence). This CDR3 has 15 amino acids. V was shortened by 5 bases and J by 0 bases, with 14 bases between the two germline ends. CDR3 sequence reads: CASSPQGSCSYEQYF. CDR3 in DNA: TGTGCCAGTAGTCCCCAGGGGAGCTGCTCCTACGAGCAGTACTTC.

The chain carries TRBV4-3 and TRBJ2-2; D may be TRBD2 (6 bases). The CDR3 runs 16 residues. Deletions cut 0 bases from V and 7 bases from J, with 15 bases between. CDR1 and CDR2 (germline): LGHNA, YSLEER. CDR3 bases: TGCGCCAGCAGCCAAGACCACTTTGGGGGAGGCGGGGAGCTGTTTTTT. Amino acids: CASSQDHFGGGGELFF.

The chain is built from TRBV7-9 and TRBJ2-2, with D possibly being TRBD2 (6 bases). Looked up from germline, CDR1 is SEHNR and CDR2 is FQNEAQ (reference sequence). The V and J ends lost 5 bases and 7 bases respectively, with 11 bases between them. CDR3 length: 13 residues. The CDR3 region is CASSPGGVGELFF. CDR3 sequence (DNA): TGTGCCAGCAGCCCAGGAGGGGTCGGGGAGCTGTTTTTT.

The genes are TRBV7-2 and TRBJ2-1, with D maybe TRBD2 (5 bases). The CDR3 totals 16 residues. Trimming left V 5 bases short and J 3 bases short, with 17 bases between. The germline gives CDR1 SGHTA, CDR2 FQGNSA. CDR3 region: CASSRQWGANYNEQFF. CDR3 in DNA: TGTGCCAGCAGCCGTCAGTGGGGAGCTAACTACAATGAGCAGTTCTTC.

This chain joins TRBV7-9 and TRBJ1-1; the D gene is possibly TRBD1 (5 bases). Trimming pared 5 bases from V and 8 bases from J, leaving 21 bases between. The germline CDR1 and CDR2 sequences are SEHNR and FQNEAQ (reference sequence). The CDR3 spans 15 residues. This chain's CDR3 is CASSQTTDRSQEAFF. Written as DNA, the CDR3 is TGTGCCAGCAGCCAAACTACCGACAGATCGCAAGAAGCTTTCTTT.

The gene calls are TRBV5-6 and TRBJ2-1, with 8 bases aligning to TRBD1. Germline CDR1 SGHDT, CDR2 YYEEEE. The J segment lost 5 bases and the V segment lost 3 bases, leaving 7 bases of the junction unmatched. This CDR3 has 15 residues. The CDR3 protein is CASSSDRATHNEQFF. CDR3 nucleotides: TGTGCCAGCAGCTCGGACAGGGCCACTCACAATGAGCAGTTCTTC.

V gene TRBV2 combines with J gene TRBJ2-2; a possible D gene is TRBD1 (8 bases). The V gene lost 6 bases and the J gene lost 4 bases, with 15 bases spanning the gap. This CDR3 comprises 15 residues. The germline V gene has CDR1 SNHLY and CDR2 FYNNEI. The CDR3 protein is CASRQQGGSTGELFF. DNA for the CDR3: TGTGCCAGCAGGCAACAGGGGGGGAGCACCGGGGAGCTGTTTTTT.

The chain recombines TRBV10-3 with TRBJ2-3, with 10 nucleotides matching TRBD1. Germline V CDR1 and CDR2: ENHRY, SYGVKD. With V trimmed by 4 bases and J by 2 bases, 9 bases remained unmatched. The CDR3 runs 17 residues. The CDR3: CAISGRKGQGYTDTQYF. DNA for the CDR3: TGTGCCATCAGTGGGAGAAAGGGACAGGGGTACACAGATACGCAGTATTTT.

V gene TRBV6-6 combines with J gene TRBJ1-1; D is unclear. The ends were cut back, 4 bases at V and 1 base at J, with 16 bases in the middle. The CDR3 length is 16 residues. Germline loops: CDR1 MNHNY, CDR2 SVGAGI (reference sequence). CDR3 region: CASSLRRGPRNTEAFF. The CDR3 nucleotides read TGTGCCAGCAGTTTGCGGCGAGGCCCCAGGAACACTGAAGCTTTCTTT.

This clone has only one observation. The chain couples TRBV7-8 to TRBJ2-5; D gene uncertain. Trimming took off 2 bases at V and 4 bases at J, with 2 bases between the two ends. Per the germline V gene, CDR1 is SGHVS and CDR2 is FQNEAQ. CDR3 length: 11 residues. This CDR3 is CASSLLETQYF. The CDR3, as DNA: TGTGCCAGCAGCTTACTAGAGACCCAGTACTTC.

The chain is built from TRBV6-1 and TRBJ1-2; no clear D gene. Trimming left V 1 base short and J 3 bases short, with 12 bases between. The CDR3 has 15 amino acids. Germline CDR1 is MNHNS and CDR2 is SASEGT. The CDR3 DNA reads TGTGCCAGCAGTGAAGGGGTCGGGAAATACTATGGCTACACCTTC. Translated: CASSEGVGKYYGYTF.